The 28 T cell receptor beta chains below all came from one sample that was sequenced in a study of shared clonotypes between healthy human individuals (dated by TCRdb to the early 2020s). Library construction relied on the immunoSEQ multiplex PCR assay. TCRdb obtained this table from immuneACCESS and retained in-frame rearrangements with V and J assigned. These tables miss some clones; where compared with another copy, unresolved V genes account for less than half of the shortfall, and the remainder is unexplained. For this sample there are 850,000 to 1,200,000 clones; roughly 80% appear just once. The ten largest clones take up about 1.4% of the sample. Sequences were obtained from memory CD4+ T cells sorted from blood. Explained via the paper, the cell subset or site label denotes: CD45RA-negative fraction. These receptors were obtained from a man aged 18 to 29 in good health.

The rearrangement uses TRBV7-2 and TRBJ2-1; D might be TRBD1 (6 bases). V lost 5 bases and J 4 bases, leaving 15 bases between the germline ends. Germline assignment: CDR1 SGHTA and CDR2 FQGNSA. The CDR3 length is 15 residues. CDR3 protein: CASSRQELAYNEQFF. The CDR3 bases are TGTGCCAGCAGCCGACAGGAACTGGCGTACAATGAGCAGTTCTTC. Full variable domain (remainder filled in from reference TRBV7-2 and TRBJ2-1): GAGVSQSPSNKVTEKGKDVELRCDPISGHTALYWYRQSLGQGLEFLIYFQGNSAPDKSGLPSDRFSAERTGGSVSTLTIQRTQQEDSAVYLCASSRQELAYNEQFFGPGTRLTVL.

The chain links TRBV7-2 to TRBJ1-2; TRBD1 is a possible D gene (6 bases). The CDR3 has 15 residues. CDR1 is SGHTA and CDR2 is FQGNSA in the germline V gene. Trimming left V 2 bases short and J 1 base short, with 11 bases between. The CDR3 bases are TGTGCCAGCAGCTTATCCAACAGGGTTAACTATGGCTACACCTTC. Its translation is CASSLSNRVNYGYTF.

V gene TRBV28 combines with J gene TRBJ2-7; 14 nucleotides align to TRBD2. The J segment lost 2 bases and the V segment lost 3 bases, leaving 9 bases of the junction unmatched. CDR3 length: 18 amino acids. Germline CDR1 is MDHEN and CDR2 is SYDVKM. Here the CDR3 DNA reads TGTGCCAGCAGTTTTCTGACTAGCGGGGGGGCTAATCCCTACGAGCAGTACTTC. Translation gives CASSFLTSGGANPYEQYF.

The chain links TRBV18 to TRBJ2-7, with 10 bases lining up with TRBD1. CDR3 size: 17 residues. CDR1 and CDR2 (germline): KGHSH, LQKENI. V shed 3 bases, J shed 0 bases, and the junction held 8 bases outside the gene matches. In DNA, the CDR3 is TGTGCCAGCTCACCTCTGCCGGGACAGGGGAGCTCCTACGAGCAGTACTTC. Encoded protein: CASSPLPGQGSSYEQYF.

The chain joins TRBV6-6 to TRBJ2-2; D is perhaps TRBD1 (5 bases). This CDR3 contains 13 residues. Trimming took 6 bases from V and 6 from J, leaving 11 bases between them. CDR1 MNHNY and CDR2 SVGAGI come from the germline V gene (reference sequence). CDR3 residues: CASSRRAAGELFF. The CDR3 DNA follows: TGTGCCAGCAGCCGCAGGGCAGCCGGGGAGCTGTTTTTT.

This chain connects TRBV18 to TRBJ2-7; the match to TRBD1 covers 7 bases. V was pared by 3 bases and J by 6 bases, with 8 bases of the junction left unmatched. There are 14 residues in the CDR3. Germline values: CDR1 KGHSH, CDR2 LQKENI. CDR3 amino acids: CASSPQGQTGEQYF. The CDR3 coding sequence is TGTGCCAGCTCACCGCAGGGACAGACAGGCGAGCAGTACTTC.

V usage is TRBV9 and J usage is TRBJ2-5; 8 nucleotides match TRBD2. Unmatched junction bases numbered 10, after V lost 5 bases and J lost 4 bases. The CDR3 contains 15 residues. Germline CDR1 is SGDLS and CDR2 is YYNGEE. The CDR3 DNA is TGTGCCAGCAGTACCCGACTAGCGCCCACAGAGACCCAGTACTTC. As protein: CASSTRLAPTETQYF.

This clone was counted between two and nine times. The rearrangement links TRBV28 to TRBJ2-7; D is ambiguous. The length of the CDR3 is 13 residues. The V gene lost 5 bases and the J gene lost 5 bases, with 13 bases spanning the gap. CDR1 is MDHEN and CDR2 is SYDVKM in the germline V gene. The CDR3 nucleotides read TGTGCCAGCAGTCTTGATGGGGTCCACGAGCAGTACTTC. Translated: CASSLDGVHEQYF.

Of note for this clone: A much larger clone differs by one base, so this may be a read error. The V and J genes are TRBV27 and TRBJ1-2; 9 nucleotides align to TRBD1. Per the germline V gene, CDR1 is MNHEY and CDR2 is SMNVEV (reference sequence). The CDR3 totals 14 residues. This CDR3 reads CASSLGQGNYGHTF. The CDR3 nucleotides are TGTGCCAGCAGTCTGGGACAGGGAAACTATGGCCACACCTTC.

The J gene is TRBJ1-2, the V gene TRBV5-1; perhaps TRBD1 as D (5 bases). Trimming removed 0 bases at V and 7 bases at J, with 10 bases between. The CDR3 is 13 residues long. Germline-derived CDR1 and CDR2 are SGHRS and YFSETQ. The CDR3 DNA reads TGCGCCAGCAGCTTGGAGGGGTTGGGTGGCTACACCTTC. As protein: CASSLEGLGGYTF.

The table lists this clone with a few counts. The chain employs TRBV27 and TRBJ1-5; D not resolved. CDR1 and CDR2 (germline): MNHEY, SMNVEV (reference sequence). V was trimmed by 2 bases and J by 2 bases, leaving 13 bases between them. The CDR3 consists of 16 residues. CDR3 in amino acids: CASSLTGVKGNQPQHF. The CDR3, as DNA: TGTGCCAGCAGTTTAACCGGGGTGAAGGGCAATCAGCCCCAGCATTTT.

The gene calls are TRBV7-9 and TRBJ1-5; the D gene is possibly TRBD1 (6 bases). There are 16 residues in the CDR3. V shed 1 base and J shed 1 base, with 11 bases lying between them. The germline CDR1 and CDR2 sequences are SEHNR and FQNEAQ (reference sequence). The CDR3 region has the DNA TGTGCCAGCAGCTTAGGGACAGAACTCAGCAATCAGCCCCAGCATTTT. Its translation is CASSLGTELSNQPQHF.

A remark on this clone: This specimen includes other DNA sequences encoding the same CDR3. The rearrangement joins TRBV5-1 to TRBJ2-7; a possible D gene is TRBD1 (6 bases). This CDR3 contains 12 residues. The ends were cut back, 3 bases at V and 3 bases at J, with 7 bases in the middle. Germline assignment: CDR1 SGHRS and CDR2 YFSETQ. CDR3 in DNA: TGCGCCAGCAGCTCGACAGGCTACGAGCAGTACTTC. This gives the protein CASSSTGYEQYF.

The rearrangement joins TRBV6-5 to TRBJ1-6, with TRBD1 matching over 10 bases. CDR3 size: 14 residues. V was clipped by 8 bases and J by 4 bases; unmatched bases: 2. Germline lookup yields CDR1 MNHEY and CDR2 SVGAGI. CDR3 DNA: TGTGCCAGCGGGGACAGGGGTTATAATTCACCCCTCCACTTT. It specifies CASGDRGYNSPLHF.

This clone was seen a few times. Within the sample, other DNA sequences also encode this same CDR3. The rearrangement links TRBV5-1 to TRBJ2-7; D call uncertain. This CDR3 comprises 13 residues. V lost 4 bases to trimming and J lost 3 bases, with 11 bases between them. The V gene's germline CDR1 is SGHRS and CDR2 YFSETQ. The CDR3 sequence: CASSLTGLYEQYF. In DNA, the CDR3 is TGCGCCAGCAGCCTCACGGGTCTCTACGAGCAGTACTTC.

The chain carries TRBV7-9 and TRBJ1-2; D remains ambiguous. The ends were cut back, 3 bases at V and 8 bases at J, with 10 bases in the middle. Germline values: CDR1 SEHNR, CDR2 FQNEAQ (reference sequence). This CDR3 region has 12 residues. CDR3 sequence (DNA): TGTGCCAGCAGCTTTGGCGCGGGCGGCTACACCTTC. Protein sequence: CASSFGAGGYTF.

This chain uses TRBV4-2 with TRBJ2-6; D might be TRBD1 (6 bases). CDR3 length: 17 amino acids. Trimming took off 2 bases at V and 4 bases at J, with 15 bases between the two ends. The V gene's germline CDR1 is LGHNA and CDR2 YNFKEQ. The CDR3 here is CASSQTTTGSGANVLTF. The CDR3, as DNA: TGTGCCAGCAGCCAAACCACCACAGGGTCGGGGGCCAACGTCCTGACTTTC.

The chain combines TRBV4-3 with TRBJ2-3, with TRBD2 matching over 9 bases. CDR3 length: 16 residues. Germline V lookup: CDR1 LGHNA, CDR2 YSLEER. Trimming took 3 bases from V and 6 from J; bases not matched to a gene: 10. The CDR3 nucleotides read TGCGCCAGCAGCCAGTATAGCGGGAGAGGCGGGGATACGCAGTATTTT. It yields the protein CASSQYSGRGGDTQYF.

The chain links TRBV30 to TRBJ2-7; 8 bases map to TRBD1. This CDR3 is 15 amino acids long. Germline CDR1 and CDR2: GTSNPN and SVGIG (reference sequence). Losses at the gene ends were 1 base for V and 0 bases for J; bases not matched to a gene: 5. The CDR3 spells CAWSDRGRNSYEQYF. CDR3 bases: TGTGCCTGGAGTGACAGGGGGAGAAACTCCTACGAGCAGTACTTC. Filled out from reference TRBV30 and TRBJ2-7, the complete variable domain reads SQTIHQWPATLVQPVGSPLSLECTVEGTSNPNLYWYRQAAGRGLQLLFYSVGIGQISSEVPQNLSASRPQDRQFILSSKKLLLSDSGFYLCAWSDRGRNSYEQYFGPGTRLTVT.

The table lists this clone with a count of one. V and J are TRBV9 and TRBJ1-4; 8 nucleotides match TRBD1. CDR3 size: 15 residues. Unmatched junction bases numbered 10, after V lost 4 bases and J lost 8 bases. CDR1 and CDR2 (germline): SGDLS, YYNGEE. In DNA, the CDR3 is TGTGCCAGCAGCCCTCAGGGGCAGGGGGCGGAAAAACTGTTTTTT. Translated, it gives CASSPQGQGAEKLFF.

J is TRBJ2-7 and V is TRBV5-1; no reliable D call. The CDR3 contains 14 residues. Trimming took off 1 base at V and 7 bases at J, with 15 bases between the two ends. Germline-derived CDR1 and CDR2 are SGHRS and YFSETQ. Here the CDR3 reads CASSLIQTPWEQYF. The CDR3 nucleotides read TGCGCCAGCAGCTTGATACAGACCCCTTGGGAGCAGTACTTC. The variable domain in full, completed from reference TRBV5-1 and TRBJ2-7, reads KAGVTQTPRYLIKTRGQQVTLSCSPISGHRSVSWYQQTPGQGLQFLFEYFSETQRNKGNFPGRFSGRQFSNSRSEMNVSTLELGDSALYLCASSLIQTPWEQYFGPGTRLTVT.

The chain employs TRBV6-5 and TRBJ1-5; weak D call: TRBD1 (5 bases). The CDR3 spans 15 residues. The V end lost 4 bases, the J end lost 7 bases, and 17 bases lay between the germline ends. Looked up from germline, CDR1 is MNHEY and CDR2 is SVGAGI. The CDR3 reads CASSSGRVSGQPQHF. DNA for the CDR3: TGTGCCAGCAGTTCCGGCAGGGTATCCGGGCAGCCCCAGCATTTT.

The chain couples TRBV5-1 to TRBJ1-2; 9 bases line up with TRBD1. J lost 5 bases, V lost 0 bases, and 5 bases had no gene match. The CDR3 consists of 15 residues. Looked up from germline, CDR1 is SGHRS and CDR2 is YFSETQ. CDR3 bases: TGCGCCAGCAGCTTGGCCGCGACAGGGGGGTATGGCTACACCTTC. This sequence encodes CASSLAATGGYGYTF.

As to this clone: The same CDR3 also results from other DNA sequences found in this sample. The J gene is TRBJ2-7, the V gene TRBV7-8; D possibly corresponds to TRBD1 (6 bases). CDR1 SGHVS and CDR2 FQNEAQ come from the germline V gene. This CDR3 spans 14 amino acids. The V gene lost 2 bases and the J gene lost 2 bases, with 10 bases spanning the gap. CDR3 loop: CASSLRDKAYEQYF. DNA for the CDR3: TGTGCCAGCAGCTTACGGGACAAGGCCTACGAGCAGTACTTC.

This sequence joins TRBV11-2 and TRBJ2-7; 12 bases map to TRBD2. The ends lost 5 bases at V and 0 bases at J; junction bases unmatched: 5. Looked up from germline, CDR1 is SGHAT and CDR2 is FQNNGV. CDR3 length: 16 amino acids. In DNA form, the CDR3 reads TGTGCCAGCAGCCGACTAGCGGGGGCCTACTCCTACGAGCAGTACTTC. Translating gives CASSRLAGAYSYEQYF.

This chain uses TRBV4-3 with TRBJ1-5; D is uncertain. CDR3 size: 16 residues. Germline V gene data show CDR1 as LGHNA and CDR2 as YSLEER. V lost 0 bases and J lost 0, with 9 bases in between. CDR3 sequence: CASSQDGKGSNQPQHF. CDR3 nucleotide sequence: TGCGCCAGCAGCCAAGATGGGAAAGGTAGCAATCAGCCCCAGCATTTT.

A word on this clone: Different DNA sequences within this sample yield the same CDR3. V is TRBV5-1 and J is TRBJ2-5; perhaps TRBD2 as D (6 bases). The CDR3 has 13 residues. Trimming shortened V by 3 bases and J by 4 bases, and 10 bases separated the two germline ends. Germline-derived CDR1 and CDR2 are SGHRS and YFSETQ. CDR3 nucleotide sequence: TGCGCCAGCAGCTCGGGACTGAGAGAGACCCAGTACTTC. As protein: CASSSGLRETQYF.

V and J are TRBV2 and TRBJ2-1; 9 positions agree with TRBD2. Germline CDR1 is SNHLY and CDR2 is FYNNEI. After removal of 2 bases from V and 4 bases from J, the junction contained 3 bases not matched to a gene. The CDR3 is 15 residues long. The CDR3 sequence: CASSESSGSYNEQFF. CDR3 coding DNA: TGTGCCAGCAGTGAAAGTAGCGGGAGTTACAATGAGCAGTTCTTC.